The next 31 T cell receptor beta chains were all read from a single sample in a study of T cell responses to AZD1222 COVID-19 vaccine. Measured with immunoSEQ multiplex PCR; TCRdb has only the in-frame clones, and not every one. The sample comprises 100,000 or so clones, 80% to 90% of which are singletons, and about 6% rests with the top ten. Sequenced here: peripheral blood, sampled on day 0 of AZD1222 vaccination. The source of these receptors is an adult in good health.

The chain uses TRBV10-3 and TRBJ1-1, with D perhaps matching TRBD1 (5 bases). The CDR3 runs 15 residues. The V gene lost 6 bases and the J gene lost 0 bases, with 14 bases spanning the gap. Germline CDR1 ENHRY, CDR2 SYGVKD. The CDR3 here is CAIRDTQGLNTEAFF. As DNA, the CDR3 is TGTGCCATCAGGGACACCCAGGGATTGAACACTGAAGCTTTCTTT.

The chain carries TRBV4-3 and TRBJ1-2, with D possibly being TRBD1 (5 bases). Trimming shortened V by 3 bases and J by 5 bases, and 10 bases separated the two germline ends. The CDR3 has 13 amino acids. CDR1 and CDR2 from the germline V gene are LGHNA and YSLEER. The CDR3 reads CASSHGADYGYTF. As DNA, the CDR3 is TGCGCCAGCAGCCATGGGGCGGATTATGGCTACACCTTC.

The CDR3 DNA sequence: TGTGCCAGTAGAACAAGACAGGTACTTGCTGAAGCTTTCTTT. Translating gives CASRTRQVLAEAFF. The chain joins TRBV19 to TRBJ1-1; weak D call: TRBD1 (6 bases). The CDR3 runs to 14 residues. Trimming removed 6 bases from V and 6 bases from J, with 17 bases in between. Germline CDR1 is LNHDA and CDR2 is SQIVND (reference sequence).

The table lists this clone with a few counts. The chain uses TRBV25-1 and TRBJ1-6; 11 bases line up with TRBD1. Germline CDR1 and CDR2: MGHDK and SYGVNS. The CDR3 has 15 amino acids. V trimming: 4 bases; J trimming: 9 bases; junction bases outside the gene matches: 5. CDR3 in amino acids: CASSGGTGGSSPLHF. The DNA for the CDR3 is TGTGCCAGCAGTGGTGGGACAGGGGGAAGTTCACCCCTCCACTTT.

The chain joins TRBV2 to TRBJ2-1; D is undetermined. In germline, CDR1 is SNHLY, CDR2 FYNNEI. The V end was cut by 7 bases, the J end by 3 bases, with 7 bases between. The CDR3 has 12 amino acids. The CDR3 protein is CASTNGYNEQFF. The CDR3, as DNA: TGTGCCAGCACAAACGGCTACAATGAGCAGTTCTTC.

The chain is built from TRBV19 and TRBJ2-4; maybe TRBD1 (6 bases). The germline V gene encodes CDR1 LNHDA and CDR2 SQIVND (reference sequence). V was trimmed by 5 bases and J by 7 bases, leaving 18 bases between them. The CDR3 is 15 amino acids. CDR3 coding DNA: TGTGCCAGTAGTTTCGGGACATCCAGGGGTAACATTCAGTACTTC. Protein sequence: CASSFGTSRGNIQYF.

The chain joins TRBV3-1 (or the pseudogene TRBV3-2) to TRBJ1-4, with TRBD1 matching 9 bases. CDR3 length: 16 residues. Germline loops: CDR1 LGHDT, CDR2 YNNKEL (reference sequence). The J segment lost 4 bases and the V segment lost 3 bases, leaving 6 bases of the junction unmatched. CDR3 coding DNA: TGTGCCAGCAGCCATCTAGTGGGACAGGGTAATGAAAAACTGTTTTTT. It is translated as CASSHLVGQGNEKLFF.

CDR3 protein: CASRPGTYDYEQYF. The CDR3 bases are TGTGCCAGCAGACCCGGGACTTACGACTACGAGCAGTACTTC. The J gene is TRBJ2-7, the V gene TRBV6-5; tentatively, D is TRBD2 (6 bases). The CDR3 runs 14 residues. The V gene's germline CDR1 is MNHEY and CDR2 SVGAGI. Trimming removed 6 bases at V and 3 bases at J, with 15 bases between.

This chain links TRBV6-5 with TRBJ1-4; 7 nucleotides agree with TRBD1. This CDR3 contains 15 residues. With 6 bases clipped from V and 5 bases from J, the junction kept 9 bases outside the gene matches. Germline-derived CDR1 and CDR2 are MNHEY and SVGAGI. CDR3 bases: TGTGCCAGCAGCGGCACGACAGGGCCGAATGAAAAACTGTTTTTT. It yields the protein CASSGTTGPNEKLFF.

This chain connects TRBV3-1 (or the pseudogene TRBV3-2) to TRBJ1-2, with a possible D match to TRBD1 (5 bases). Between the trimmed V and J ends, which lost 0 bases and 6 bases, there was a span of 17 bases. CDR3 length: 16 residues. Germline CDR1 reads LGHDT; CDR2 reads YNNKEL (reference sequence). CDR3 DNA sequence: TGTGCCAGCAGCCAAGACTTGGGGGTGGGGATTGATGGCTACACCTTC. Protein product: CASSQDLGVGIDGYTF.

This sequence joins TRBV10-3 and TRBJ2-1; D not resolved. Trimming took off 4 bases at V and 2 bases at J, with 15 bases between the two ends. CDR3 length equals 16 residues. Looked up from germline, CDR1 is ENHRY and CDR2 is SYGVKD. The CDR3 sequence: CAISGSDAVTYNEQFF. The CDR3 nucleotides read TGTGCCATCAGTGGATCCGACGCCGTGACCTACAATGAGCAGTTCTTC.

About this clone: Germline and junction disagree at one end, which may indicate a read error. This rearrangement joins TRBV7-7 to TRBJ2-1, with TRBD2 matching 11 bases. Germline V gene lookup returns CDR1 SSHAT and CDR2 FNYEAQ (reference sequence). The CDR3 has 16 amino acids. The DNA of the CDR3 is TGTGCTAGCAGCCCCACGGGACTAGCGGTTTACAATGAGCAGTTCTTC. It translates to CASSPTGLAVYNEQFF. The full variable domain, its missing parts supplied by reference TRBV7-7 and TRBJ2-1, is GAGVSQSPRYKVTKRGQDVTLRCDPISSHATLYWYQQALGQGPEFLTYFNYEAQPDKSGLPSDRFSAERPEGSISTLTIQRTEQRDSAMYRCASSPTGLAVYNEQFFGPGTRLTVL.

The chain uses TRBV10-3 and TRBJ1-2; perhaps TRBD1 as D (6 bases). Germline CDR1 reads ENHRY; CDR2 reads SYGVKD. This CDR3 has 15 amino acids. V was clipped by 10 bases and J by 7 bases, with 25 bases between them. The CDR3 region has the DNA TGTGCCAACCGGTTGGGGGGCCCGGAAGATTCTGGCTACACCTTC. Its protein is CANRLGGPEDSGYTF.

CDR3 nucleotide sequence: TGTGCCTGGGCCGTAGACAGAACCTCTGGGGCCAACGTCCTGACTTTC. Translation: CAWAVDRTSGANVLTF. The rearrangement links TRBV30 to TRBJ2-6; TRBD1 might be the D (5 bases). Germline lookup yields CDR1 GTSNPN and CDR2 SVGIG (reference sequence). The V gene lost 5 bases and the J gene lost 0 bases, with 14 bases spanning the gap. CDR3 length: 16 amino acids.

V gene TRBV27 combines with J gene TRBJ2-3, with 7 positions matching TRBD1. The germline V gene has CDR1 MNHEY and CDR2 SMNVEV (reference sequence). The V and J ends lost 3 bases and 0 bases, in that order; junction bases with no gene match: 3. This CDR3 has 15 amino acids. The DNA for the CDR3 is TGTGCCAGCAGTTTCCGGACAGGTAGCACAGATACGCAGTATTTT. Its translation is CASSFRTGSTDTQYF.

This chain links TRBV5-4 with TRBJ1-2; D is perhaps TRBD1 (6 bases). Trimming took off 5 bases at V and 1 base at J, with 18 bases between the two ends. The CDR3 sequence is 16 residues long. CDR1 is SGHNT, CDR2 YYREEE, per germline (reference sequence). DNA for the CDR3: TGTGCCAGCAGGGGTGGACCGGGGGGCTTTAACTATGGCTACACCTTC. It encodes CASRGGPGGFNYGYTF.

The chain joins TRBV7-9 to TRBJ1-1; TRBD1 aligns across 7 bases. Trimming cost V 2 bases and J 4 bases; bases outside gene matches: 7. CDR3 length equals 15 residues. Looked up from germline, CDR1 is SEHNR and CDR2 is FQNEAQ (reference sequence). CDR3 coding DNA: TGTGCCAGCAGCTTAAGGGCAGGGGGTCCCACTGAAGCTTTCTTT. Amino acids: CASSLRAGGPTEAFF.

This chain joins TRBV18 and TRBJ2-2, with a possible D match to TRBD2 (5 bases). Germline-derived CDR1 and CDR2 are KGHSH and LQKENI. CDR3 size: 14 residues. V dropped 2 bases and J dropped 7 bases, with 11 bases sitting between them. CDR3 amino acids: CASSPTRNHGELFF. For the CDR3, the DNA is TGTGCCAGCTCACCAACTAGAAATCACGGGGAGCTGTTTTTT.

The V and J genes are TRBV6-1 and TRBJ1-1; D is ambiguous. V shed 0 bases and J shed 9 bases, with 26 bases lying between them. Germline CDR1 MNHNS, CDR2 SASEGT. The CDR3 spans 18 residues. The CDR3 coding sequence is TGTGCCAGCAGTGAAGCGCGTCTCCACCTCGGTCTTGGCAAACAAGCTTTCTTT. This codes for CASSEARLHLGLGKQAFF.

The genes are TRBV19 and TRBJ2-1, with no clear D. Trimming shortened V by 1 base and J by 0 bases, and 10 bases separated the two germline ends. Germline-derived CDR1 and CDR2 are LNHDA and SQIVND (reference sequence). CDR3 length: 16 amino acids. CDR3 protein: CASSIGFGSSYNEQFF. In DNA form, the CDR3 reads TGTGCCAGTAGTATAGGATTTGGCAGCTCCTACAATGAGCAGTTCTTC.

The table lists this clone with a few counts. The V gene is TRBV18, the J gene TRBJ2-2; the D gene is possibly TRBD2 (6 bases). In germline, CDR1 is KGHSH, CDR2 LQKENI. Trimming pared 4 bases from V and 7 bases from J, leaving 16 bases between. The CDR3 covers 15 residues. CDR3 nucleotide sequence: TGTGCCAGCTCACGGTCAGGAGGGGTCGGCGGGGAGCTGTTTTTT. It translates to CASSRSGGVGGELFF.

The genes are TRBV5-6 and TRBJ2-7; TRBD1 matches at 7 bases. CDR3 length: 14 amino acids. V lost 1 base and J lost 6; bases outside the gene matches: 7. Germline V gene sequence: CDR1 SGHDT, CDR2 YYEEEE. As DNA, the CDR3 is TGTGCCAGCAGCTTGTTGGGCAGGGGGACCGAGCAGTACTTC. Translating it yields CASSLLGRGTEQYF.

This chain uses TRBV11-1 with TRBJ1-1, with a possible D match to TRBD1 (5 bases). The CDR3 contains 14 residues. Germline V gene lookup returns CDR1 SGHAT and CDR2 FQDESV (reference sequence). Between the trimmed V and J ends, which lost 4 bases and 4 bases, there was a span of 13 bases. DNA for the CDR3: TGTGCCAGCAGCTCAGTGGGGGTGGGCACTGAAGCTTTCTTT. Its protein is CASSSVGVGTEAFF.

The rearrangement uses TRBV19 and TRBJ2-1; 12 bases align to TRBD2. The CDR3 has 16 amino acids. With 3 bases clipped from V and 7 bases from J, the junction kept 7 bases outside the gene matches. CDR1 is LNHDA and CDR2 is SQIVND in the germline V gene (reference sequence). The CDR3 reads CASSILTSGGGNEQFF. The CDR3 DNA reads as TGTGCCAGTAGTATCCTGACTAGCGGGGGAGGGAATGAGCAGTTCTTC.

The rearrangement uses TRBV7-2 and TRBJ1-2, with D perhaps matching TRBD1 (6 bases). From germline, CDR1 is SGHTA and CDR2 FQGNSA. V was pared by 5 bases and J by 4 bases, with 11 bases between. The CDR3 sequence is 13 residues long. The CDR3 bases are TGTGCCAGCAGCCCACGACAGGTCTATGGCTACACCTTC. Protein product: CASSPRQVYGYTF. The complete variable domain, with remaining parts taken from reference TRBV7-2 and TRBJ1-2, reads GAGVSQSPSNKVTEKGKDVELRCDPISGHTALYWYRQSLGQGLEFLIYFQGNSAPDKSGLPSDRFSAERTGGSVSTLTIQRTQQEDSAVYLCASSPRQVYGYTFGSGTRLTVV.

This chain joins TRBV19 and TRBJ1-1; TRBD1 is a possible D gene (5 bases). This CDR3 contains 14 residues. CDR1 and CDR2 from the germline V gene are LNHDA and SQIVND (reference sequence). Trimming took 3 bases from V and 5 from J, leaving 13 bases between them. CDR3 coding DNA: TGTGCCAGTAGTATTTCTCTCGGGGGGACTGAAGCTTTCTTT. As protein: CASSISLGGTEAFF.

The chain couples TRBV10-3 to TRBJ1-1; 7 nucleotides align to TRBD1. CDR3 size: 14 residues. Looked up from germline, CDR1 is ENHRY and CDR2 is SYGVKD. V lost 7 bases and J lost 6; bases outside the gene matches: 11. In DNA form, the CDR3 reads TGTGCCATCACGTCAGGGGGGGTTGTTTCTGAAGCTTTCTTT. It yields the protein CAITSGGVVSEAFF.

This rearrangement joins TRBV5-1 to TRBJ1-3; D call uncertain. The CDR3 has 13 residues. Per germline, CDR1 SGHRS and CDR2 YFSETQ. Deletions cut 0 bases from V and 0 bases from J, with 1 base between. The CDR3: CASSLASGNTIYF. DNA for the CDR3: TGCGCCAGCAGCTTGGCCTCTGGAAACACCATATATTTT.

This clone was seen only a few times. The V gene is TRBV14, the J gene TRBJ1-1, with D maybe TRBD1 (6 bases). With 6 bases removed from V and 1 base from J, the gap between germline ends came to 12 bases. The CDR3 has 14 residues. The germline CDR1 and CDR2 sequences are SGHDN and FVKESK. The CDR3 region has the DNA TGTGCCAGCAGTTTAGAGACAGGGAACACTGAAGCTTTCTTT. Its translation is CASSLETGNTEAFF.

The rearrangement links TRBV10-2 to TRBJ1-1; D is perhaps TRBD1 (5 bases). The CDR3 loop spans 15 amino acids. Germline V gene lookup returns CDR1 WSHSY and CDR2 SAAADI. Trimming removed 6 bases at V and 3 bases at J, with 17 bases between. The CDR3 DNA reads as TGCGCCAGCAGCACAGGAACCTCATCGCACACTGAAGCTTTCTTT. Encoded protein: CASSTGTSSHTEAFF.

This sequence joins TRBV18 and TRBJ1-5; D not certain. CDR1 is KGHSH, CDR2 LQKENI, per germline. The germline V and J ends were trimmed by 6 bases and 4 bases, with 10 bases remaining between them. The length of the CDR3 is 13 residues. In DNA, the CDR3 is TGTGCCAGCTCCCAAGACGGAAATCAGCCCCAGCATTTT. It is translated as CASSQDGNQPQHF. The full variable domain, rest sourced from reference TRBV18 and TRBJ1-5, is NAGVMQNPRHLVRRRGQEARLRCSPMKGHSHVYWYRQLPEEGLKFMVYLQKENIIDESGMPKERFSAEFPKEGPSILRIQQVVRGDSAAYFCASSQDGNQPQHFGDGTRLSIL.